A selection of T cell receptor beta chains follows, all from one sample in a study of neoadjuvant nivolumab and ipilimumab in lung cancer. Profiled with immunoSEQ multiplex PCR; TCRdb holds only in-frame clones, not every one. The sample comprises about 19,000 clones, 87% of which are singletons, and more than 2% rests with the top ten. The sequencing used peripheral blood, collected before neoadjuvant nivolumab, alone or with ipilimumab. The origin of the receptors is an adult with non-small cell lung cancer. Both conserved end residues are part of each CDR3.

v_call cdr3_aa
TRBV1 CTSSQDTGTSGRPYNEQFF
TRBV29-1 CSVERAGTAGGYEQYF
TRBV5-1 CASSLVSSSTDTQYF
TRBV5-1 CASSPSDRLNQPQHF
TRBV20-1 CSARLGGTAFF
TRBV7-2 CASSLRTADYSGGNEQFF
TRBV10-3 CATRGGVGPYEQYF
TRBV15 CATSRGINQPQHF
TRBV27 CASSFGTSGTGTDTQYF
TRBV11-3 CASSPDRAGELFF
TRBV11-3 CASSLIIGDSNQPQHF
TRBV5-1 CASTWEAGLGYTF
TRBV11-2 CASSFSGTSTDTQYF
TRBV6-5 CASSPTPGHGYTF
TRBV6-5 CASSYGRHNEQFF
TRBV5-1 CASSKGLSYEQYF
TRBV5-1 CASRPQQGNTEAFF
TRBV2 CASSMGDFGTEAFF
TRBV9 CASSKVGAGGEQYF
TRBV27 CASSLGLAGYYEQYF
TRBV6-5 CASSLGGRAGETQYF
TRBV30 CAWGDRGRRNSEQYF
TRBV6-5 CASSYRGLAGQYEQYF
TRBV10-3 CAISVSLIDQPQHF
TRBV4-1 CASSQETGSSYEQYF
TRBV27 CASSSGTFEAFF
TRBV18 CASSPRQGITEAFF
TRBV5-5 CASSLAGTSGRAQFF
TRBV5-1 CASSLAEGSHYEQYF
TRBV5-1 CASSATRDRGETQYF
TRBV4-1 CASSSPPSYEQYF
TRBV27 CASSWGANTGELFF
TRBV7-9 CASSRGGTEAFF
TRBV6-1 CASSPRQYEQYF
TRBV7-8 CASGAGGSYEQYF
TRBV29-1 CSVESRDPSGSASTDTQYF
TRBV7-3 CASSLNPTSGVNEQFF
TRBV2 CASSETGIRNKQYF
TRBV7-6 CASSLEGGRAYEQYF
TRBV11-3 CASSLSPGLAGAYEQYF
TRBV25-1 CASSDWGTASSYEQYF
TRBV7-2 CASSLAGGRNTGELFF
TRBV18 CASSSTTDTQYF
TRBV29-1 CSVEGTGLNEQFF
TRBV7-9 CASSNSSGRSYNEQFF
TRBV11-2 CASSLRQTNTEAFF
TRBV29-1 CSVGGFSYEQYF
TRBV27 CASSSNSYEQYF
TRBV28 CASSNGLRTPGYEQYF
TRBV5-1 CASSLGDRMDQPQHF
TRBV30 CAWRSGGGELFF
TRBV30 CAWSPTRELFF
TRBV11-2 CASSLVLGGRNGGEQYF
TRBV7-9 CASSLVAGLTDTQYF
TRBV2 CASSELSLYNEQFF
TRBV29-1 CSVEDRFGDYGYTF
TRBV6-7 CASRQPEAFF
TRBV7-8 CASTYSGRVSDTQYF
TRBV9 CASSVGGTGDREQYF